This entry is about one T cell receptor beta chain. Its antigen is unidentified. Profiled with immunoSEQ multiplex PCR; TCRdb holds only in-frame clones, not every one. The sample lists roughly 190,000 clones, approximately 95% occurring once. V gave up 5 bases and J gave up 1 base, with 15 bases separating them. Germline assignment: CDR1 WNHNN and CDR2 SYGVQD (reference sequence). This CDR3 has 16 amino acids. This record belongs to a study of T cell responses to AZD1222 COVID-19 vaccine. Study-wide points: Baseline seropositives among AZD1222 recipients totaled only 5 to 7. Clonal diversity may have been underestimated in mostly white British donors. Spike-specific TCR breadth and depth grew following two AZD1222 doses. Without day 14 samples, only post-peak T cell repertoires were studied.

This chain uses TRBV10-1 with TRBJ2-1, with D possibly being TRBD2 (6 bases). Sequenced here: peripheral blood, sampled on day 0 of AZD1222 vaccination. This sequence originates from an adult in good health. The CDR3 coding sequence is TGCGCCAGCAGTCCGCTCGGGGGTGGTTCCTACAATGAGCAGTTCTTC. Its protein is CASSPLGGGSYNEQFF.